The source of this TCR beta chain is a study of T cells in localized non-small cell lung cancer. This clone is deemed large (0.1 to 1%). Its specificity is not known. Findings of the study overall: Among the tissues sampled, uninvolved adjacent lung had the highest T cell clonality, above tumor.

This CDR3 is 13 amino acids long. The germline V and J ends were trimmed by 5 bases and 8 bases, with 15 bases remaining between them. CDR1 is MNHGY and CDR2 is SAAAGT in the germline V gene. The data were produced by immunoSEQ multiplex PCR, yet TCRdb's version contains in-frame clones alone and is incomplete. The table has approximately 660 clones, about 17% seen once. The starting material was normal lung tissue next to the tumor, obtained before any cancer treatment. The TCR originated in a man aged 40 to 70 with stage III squamous cell lung carcinoma. This chain uses TRBV6-8 with TRBJ1-1; D not resolved. The CDR3 DNA reads TGTGCCAGCAGTCCTGACCAGCTAAGGGAAGCTTTCTTT. The encoded protein is CASSPDQLREAFF.